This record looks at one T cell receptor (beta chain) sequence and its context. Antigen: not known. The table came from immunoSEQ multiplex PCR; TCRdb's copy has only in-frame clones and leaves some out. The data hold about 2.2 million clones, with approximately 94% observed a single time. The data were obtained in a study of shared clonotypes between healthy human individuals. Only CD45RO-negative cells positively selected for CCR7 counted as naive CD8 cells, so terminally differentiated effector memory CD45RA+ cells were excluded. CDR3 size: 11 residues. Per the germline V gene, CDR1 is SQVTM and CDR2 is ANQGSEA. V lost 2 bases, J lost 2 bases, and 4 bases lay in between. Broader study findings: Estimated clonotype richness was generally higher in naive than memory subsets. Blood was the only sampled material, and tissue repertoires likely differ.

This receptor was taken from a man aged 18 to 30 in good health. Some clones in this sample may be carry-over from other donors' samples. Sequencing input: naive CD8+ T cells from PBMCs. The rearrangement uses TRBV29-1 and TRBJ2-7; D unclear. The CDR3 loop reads CSVELAYEQYF. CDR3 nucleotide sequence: TGCAGCGTTGAACTCGCCTACGAGCAGTACTTC.